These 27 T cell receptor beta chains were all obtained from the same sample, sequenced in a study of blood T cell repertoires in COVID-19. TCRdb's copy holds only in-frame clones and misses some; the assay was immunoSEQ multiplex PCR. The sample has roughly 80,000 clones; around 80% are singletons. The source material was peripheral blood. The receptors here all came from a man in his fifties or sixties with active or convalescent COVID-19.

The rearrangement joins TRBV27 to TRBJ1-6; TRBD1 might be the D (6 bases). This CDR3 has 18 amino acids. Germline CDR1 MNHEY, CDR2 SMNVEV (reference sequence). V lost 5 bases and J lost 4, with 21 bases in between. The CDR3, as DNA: TGTGCCAGCAGTCCGACCTGGACAGCACCATTATATAATTCACCCCTCCACTTT. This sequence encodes CASSPTWTAPLYNSPLHF.

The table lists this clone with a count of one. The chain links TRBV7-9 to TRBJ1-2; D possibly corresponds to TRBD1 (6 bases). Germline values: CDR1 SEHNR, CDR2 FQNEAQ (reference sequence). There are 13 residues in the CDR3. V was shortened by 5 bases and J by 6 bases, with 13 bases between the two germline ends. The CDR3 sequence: CASSLGQRNGYTF. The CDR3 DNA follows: TGTGCCAGCAGCCTTGGACAGAGAAATGGCTACACCTTC.

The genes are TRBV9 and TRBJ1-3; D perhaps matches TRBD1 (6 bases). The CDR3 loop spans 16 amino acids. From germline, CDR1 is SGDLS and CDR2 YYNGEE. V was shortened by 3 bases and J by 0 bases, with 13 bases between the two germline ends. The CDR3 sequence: CASSGLDSNSGNTIYF. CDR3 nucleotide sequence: TGTGCCAGCAGCGGGTTGGACAGTAACTCTGGAAACACCATATATTTT.

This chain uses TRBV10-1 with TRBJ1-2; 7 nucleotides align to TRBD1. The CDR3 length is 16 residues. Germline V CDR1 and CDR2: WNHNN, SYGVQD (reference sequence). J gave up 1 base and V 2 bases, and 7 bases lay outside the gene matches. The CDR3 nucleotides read TGCGCCAGCAGTGAGAAACAGGGGCGAGATAACTATGGCTACACCTTC. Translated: CASSEKQGRDNYGYTF.

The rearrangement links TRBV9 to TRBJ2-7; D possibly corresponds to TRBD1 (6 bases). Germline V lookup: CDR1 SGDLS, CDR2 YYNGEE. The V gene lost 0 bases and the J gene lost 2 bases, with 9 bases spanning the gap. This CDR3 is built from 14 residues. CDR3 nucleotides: TGTGCCAGCAGCGTAGCGACAGGCCCCTACGAGCAGTACTTC. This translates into CASSVATGPYEQYF.

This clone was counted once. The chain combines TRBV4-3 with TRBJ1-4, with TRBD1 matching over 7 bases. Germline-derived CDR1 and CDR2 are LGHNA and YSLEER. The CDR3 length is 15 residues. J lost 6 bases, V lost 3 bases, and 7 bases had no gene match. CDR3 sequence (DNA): TGCGCCAGCAGCCAGGCTAGACAGGGCTATGAAAAACTGTTTTTT. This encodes CASSQARQGYEKLFF.

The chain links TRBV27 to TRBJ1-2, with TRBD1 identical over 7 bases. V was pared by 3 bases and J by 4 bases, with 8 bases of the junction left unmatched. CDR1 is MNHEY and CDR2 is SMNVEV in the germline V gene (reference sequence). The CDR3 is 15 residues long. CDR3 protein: CASSFSGGSGYGYTF. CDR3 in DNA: TGTGCCAGCAGTTTCTCAGGGGGTTCGGGCTATGGCTACACCTTC.

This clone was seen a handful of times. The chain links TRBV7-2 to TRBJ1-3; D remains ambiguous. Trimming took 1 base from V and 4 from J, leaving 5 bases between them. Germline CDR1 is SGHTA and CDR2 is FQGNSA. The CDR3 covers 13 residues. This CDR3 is CASSLGQGNTIYF. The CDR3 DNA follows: TGTGCCAGCAGCTTAGGTCAGGGAAACACCATATATTTT.

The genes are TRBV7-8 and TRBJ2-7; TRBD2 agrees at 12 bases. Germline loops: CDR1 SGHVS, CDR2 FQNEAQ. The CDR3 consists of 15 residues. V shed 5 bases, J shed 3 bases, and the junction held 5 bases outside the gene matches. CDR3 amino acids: CASSATSGGFYEQYF. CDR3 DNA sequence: TGTGCCAGCAGCGCGACTAGCGGGGGTTTCTACGAGCAGTACTTC.

CDR3 region: CASSVAGTYEQYF. CDR3 sequence (DNA): TGTGCCAGCAGCGTCGCCGGGACCTACGAGCAGTACTTC. V is TRBV12-3 or TRBV12-4 and J is TRBJ2-7; D may be TRBD2 (5 bases). CDR3 length: 13 amino acids. V lost 6 bases, J lost 2 bases, and 11 bases lay in between.

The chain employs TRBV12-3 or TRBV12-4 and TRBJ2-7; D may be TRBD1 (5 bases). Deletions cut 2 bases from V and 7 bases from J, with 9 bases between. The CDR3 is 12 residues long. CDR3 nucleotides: TGTGCCAGCAGTTTACAGGGTTGGGAGCAGTACTTC. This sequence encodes CASSLQGWEQYF.

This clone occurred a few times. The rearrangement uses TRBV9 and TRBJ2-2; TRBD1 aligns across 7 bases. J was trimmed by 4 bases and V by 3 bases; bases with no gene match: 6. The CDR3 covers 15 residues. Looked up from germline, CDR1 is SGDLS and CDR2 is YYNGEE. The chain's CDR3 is CASSARQGSTGELFF. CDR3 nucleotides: TGTGCCAGCAGCGCCAGACAGGGCTCCACCGGGGAGCTGTTTTTT.

This CDR3 reads CASSSVRGGQRNEQFF. The CDR3 coding sequence is TGTGCCAGCAGCTCGGTCCGGGGGGGCCAAAGAAATGAGCAGTTCTTC. The chain recombines TRBV7-2 with TRBJ2-1, with 8 positions matching TRBD2. Germline CDR1 is SGHTA and CDR2 is FQGNSA. V dropped 4 bases and J dropped 7; count of bases not matched to a gene: 12. The CDR3 spans 16 residues.

This chain's CDR3 is CASSYNRGSGNTIYF. The CDR3 region has the DNA TGTGCCAGCAGCTACAACAGGGGCTCTGGAAACACCATATATTTT. This chain links TRBV7-9 with TRBJ1-3; 7 positions match TRBD1. Germline V CDR1 and CDR2: SEHNR, FQNEAQ (reference sequence). The CDR3 extends over 15 amino acids. V shed 4 bases and J 0 bases; nucleotides not matched to a gene: 3.

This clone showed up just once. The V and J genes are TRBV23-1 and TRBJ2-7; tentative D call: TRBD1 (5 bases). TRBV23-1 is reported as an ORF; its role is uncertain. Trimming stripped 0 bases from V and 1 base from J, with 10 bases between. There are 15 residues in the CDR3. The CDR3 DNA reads TGCGCCAGCAGTCAATCGAAGGACATATCCTACGAGCAGTACTTC. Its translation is CASSQSKDISYEQYF.

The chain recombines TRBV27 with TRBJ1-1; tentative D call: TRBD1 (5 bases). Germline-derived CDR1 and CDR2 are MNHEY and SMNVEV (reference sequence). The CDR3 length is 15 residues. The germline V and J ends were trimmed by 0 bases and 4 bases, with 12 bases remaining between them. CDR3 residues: CASSLSRQSGTEAFF. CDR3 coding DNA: TGTGCCAGCAGTTTATCGAGACAGTCCGGCACTGAAGCTTTCTTT.

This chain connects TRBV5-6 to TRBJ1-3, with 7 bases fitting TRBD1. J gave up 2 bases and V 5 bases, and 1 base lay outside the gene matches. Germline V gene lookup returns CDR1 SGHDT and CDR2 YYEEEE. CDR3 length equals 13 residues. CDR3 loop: CASSGTAGNTIYF. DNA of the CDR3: TGTGCCAGCAGTGGGACAGCTGGAAACACCATATATTTT.

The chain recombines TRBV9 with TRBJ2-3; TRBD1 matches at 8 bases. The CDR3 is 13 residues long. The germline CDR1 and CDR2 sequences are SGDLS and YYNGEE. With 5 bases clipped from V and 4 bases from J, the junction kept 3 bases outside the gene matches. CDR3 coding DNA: TGTGCCAGCAGGGGACAGGCGGCAGATACGCAGTATTTT. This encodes CASRGQAADTQYF.

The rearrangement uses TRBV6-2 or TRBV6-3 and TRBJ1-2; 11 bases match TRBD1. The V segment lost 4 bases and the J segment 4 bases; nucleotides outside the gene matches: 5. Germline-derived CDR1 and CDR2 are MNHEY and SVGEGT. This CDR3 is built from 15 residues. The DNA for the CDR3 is TGTGCCAGCAGTTCCGGACAGGGGGCTGTCTATGGCTACACCTTC. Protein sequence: CASSSGQGAVYGYTF.

The CDR3 region is CASSLVAPTRGYTF. The CDR3 nucleotides are TGTGCCAGCAGCTTGGTTGCCCCCACTAGGGGCTACACCTTC. The chain couples TRBV5-8 to TRBJ1-2; unclear D gene. Trimming left V 0 bases short and J 8 bases short, with 14 bases between. Per germline, CDR1 SGHTS and CDR2 YDEGEE. CDR3 length equals 14 residues.

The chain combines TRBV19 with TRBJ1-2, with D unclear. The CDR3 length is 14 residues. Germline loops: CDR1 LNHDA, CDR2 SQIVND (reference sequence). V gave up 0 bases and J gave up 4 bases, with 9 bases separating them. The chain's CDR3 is CASSIEPTSYGYTF. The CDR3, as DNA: TGTGCCAGTAGTATAGAGCCTACGTCCTATGGCTACACCTTC.

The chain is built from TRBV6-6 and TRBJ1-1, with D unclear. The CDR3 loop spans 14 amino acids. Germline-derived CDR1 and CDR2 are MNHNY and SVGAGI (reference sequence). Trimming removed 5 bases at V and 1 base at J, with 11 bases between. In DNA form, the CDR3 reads TGTGCCAGCAGTCTATTCTCCGGGAACACTGAAGCTTTCTTT. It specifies CASSLFSGNTEAFF.

The CDR3 spells CASSPGLAPTDTQYF. The CDR3 DNA reads TGTGCCAGCAGTCCGGGACTAGCTCCCACAGATACGCAGTATTTT. The chain carries TRBV27 and TRBJ2-3; TRBD2 matches 9 bases. Germline trimming cut 5 bases from V and 2 bases from J; bases unmatched to any gene: 5. Germline assignment: CDR1 MNHEY and CDR2 SMNVEV (reference sequence). The CDR3 consists of 15 residues.

The CDR3 DNA reads as TGTGCCAGCAGTGAATGGGGGACAGACTATGGCTACACCTTC. Its protein product is CASSEWGTDYGYTF. This chain links TRBV25-1 with TRBJ1-2; 7 nucleotides match TRBD1. The CDR3 totals 14 residues. J lost 3 bases, V lost 1 base, and 2 bases had no gene match. Germline-derived CDR1 and CDR2 are MGHDK and SYGVNS.

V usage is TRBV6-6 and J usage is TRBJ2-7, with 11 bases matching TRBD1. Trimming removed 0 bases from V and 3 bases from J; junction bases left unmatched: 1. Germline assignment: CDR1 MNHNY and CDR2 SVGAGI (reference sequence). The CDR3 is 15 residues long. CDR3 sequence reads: CASSYSGTGGYEQYF. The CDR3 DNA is TGTGCCAGCAGTTACTCGGGGACAGGGGGCTACGAGCAGTACTTC.

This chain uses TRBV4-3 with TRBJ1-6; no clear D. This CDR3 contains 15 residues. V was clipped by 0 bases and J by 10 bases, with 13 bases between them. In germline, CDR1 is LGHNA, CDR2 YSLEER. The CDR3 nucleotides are TGCGCCAGCAGCCAAGATAATGTGATCGGGTCACCCCTCCACTTT. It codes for CASSQDNVIGSPLHF.

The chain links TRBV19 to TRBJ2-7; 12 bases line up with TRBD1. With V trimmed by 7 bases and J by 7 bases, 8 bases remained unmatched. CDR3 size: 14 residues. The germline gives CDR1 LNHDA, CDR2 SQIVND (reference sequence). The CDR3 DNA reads TGTGCCAGTAAATCGGGACAGGGGGCAGGGGAGCAGTACTTC. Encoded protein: CASKSGQGAGEQYF.